The rows below give T cell receptor beta chains drawn from one sample of a study of low-dose radiotherapy and immunotherapy resistance in tumors. MiXCR was run by TCRdb on the reads, yielding one entry per CDR3 protein. The sample yields roughly 100,000 distinct CDR3 sequences, more than 20% seen once. This material consisted of PBMCs, taken after low-dose radiotherapy plus immunotherapy. These receptors all stem from a female donor with ovarian cancer. The CDR3 runs from the conserved cysteine through the conserved F or W. A D gene is named only where the DNA matches it firmly. Size is omitted from some rows. Given values are once, few, many or a class for expanded clones.

>TRBD1|TRBV7-2|many|TRBJ1-5
CASSLTGDSNQPQHF
TGTGCCAGCAGCTTAACAGGGGATAGCAATCAGCCCCAGCATTTT
>TRBD1|TRBV5-1|NA|TRBJ2-6
CASSLDRGPGANVLTF
TGCGCCAGCAGCTTGGACAGGGGGCCTGGGGCCAACGTCCTGACTTTC
>TRBD1|TRBV12-3/TRBV12-4|many|TRBJ1-1
CASSPYTGVNTEAFF
TGTGCCAGCAGTCCATACACAGGGGTGAACACTGAAGCTTTCTTT
>TRBD2|TRBV20-1|NA|TRBJ2-3
CSARDPGLAAIRSSTDTQYF
TGCAGTGCTAGAGATCCGGGACTAGCGGCTATAAGATCTAGCACAGATACGCAGTATTTT
>NA|TRBV4-3|many|TRBJ1-5
CASSLWTGNQPQHF
TGCGCCAGCAGCTTATGGACAGGCAATCAGCCCCAGCATTTT
>NA|TRBV6-2/TRBV6-3|many|TRBJ1-5
CASSYAGAENQPQHF
TGTGCCAGCAGTTACGCAGGCGCCGAAAATCAGCCCCAGCATTTT
>NA|TRBV20-1|many|TRBJ2-7
CSARDSGAGRAYEQYF
TGCAGTGCTAGAGATTCAGGGGCCGGACGGGCCTACGAGCAGTACTTC
>TRBD1|TRBV12-3/TRBV12-4|many|TRBJ1-2
CASSRTGFLSYTF
TGTGCCAGCAGTCGGACAGGGTTTTTAAGCTACACCTTC
>NA|TRBV2|NA|TRBJ2-5
CASGWETQYF
TGTGCCAGCGGGTGGGAGACCCAGTACTTC
>NA|TRBV5-1|NA|TRBJ2-3
CASSLPEPGNTDTQYF
TGCGCCAGCAGCTTGCCTGAGCCAGGAAACACAGATACGCAGTATTTT
>NA|TRBV12-3/TRBV12-4|many|TRBJ2-3
CASSSIFGTDTQYF
TGTGCCAGCAGTTCAATCTTCGGCACAGATACGCAGTATTTT
>TRBD2|TRBV14|many|TRBJ2-7
CASSQASGSGYEQYF
TGTGCCAGCAGCCAGGCTAGCGGGAGTGGTTACGAGCAGTACTTC
>TRBD1|TRBV20-1|many|TRBJ1-1
CSAPLTGGTEAFF
TGCAGTGCTCCGTTGACAGGGGGAACTGAAGCTTTCTTT
>NA|TRBV6-2/TRBV6-3|many|TRBJ2-4
CASTKTAGDLAKNIQYF
TGTGCCAGCACCAAGACGGCAGGTGATTTAGCCAAAAACATTCAGTACTTC
>NA|TRBV18|few|TRBJ2-3
CASSPLRAFSSTDTQYF
TGTGCCAGCTCACCTCTACGAGCGTTTTCTAGCACAGATACGCAGTATTTT
>NA|TRBV5-6|many|TRBJ2-7
CASSLWQGGEQYF
TGTGCCAGCAGCTTGTGGCAGGGTGGCGAGCAGTACTTC
>NA|TRBV18|many|TRBJ1-6
CASSPPGTGSRSPLHF
TGTGCCAGCTCACCACCGGGAACAGGGTCTAGATCACCCCTCCACTTT
>TRBD2|TRBV6-6|many|TRBJ2-7
CASSPGASGMSEQYF
TGTGCCAGCAGCCCGGGGGCTAGCGGGATGAGCGAGCAGTACTTC
>NA|TRBV19|many|TRBJ2-2
CASSRASGSGYTGELFF
TGTGCCAGTAGTAGAGCTTCAGGGAGCGGGTACACCGGGGAGCTGTTTTTT
>NA|TRBV19|many|TRBJ1-5
CASSMVRGGDQPQHF
TGTGCCAGTAGTATGGTTCGTGGGGGGGATCAACCCCAGCATTTT
>TRBD2|TRBV7-2|many|TRBJ2-7
CASSLALAGPSEQYF
TGTGCCAGCAGCTTAGCGCTAGCGGGGCCCTCCGAGCAGTACTTC
>NA|TRBV5-1|NA|TRBJ2-5
CASSLDGERTQETQYF
TGCGCCAGCAGCTTGGACGGGGAGCGGACGCAAGAGACCCAGTACTTC
>NA|TRBV6-5|many|TRBJ2-7
CASSYAGAAYEQYF
TGTGCCAGCAGTTACGCCGGGGCAGCCTACGAGCAGTACTTC
>NA|TRBV5-1|few|TRBJ2-2
CASSLQGSGELFF
TGCGCCAGCAGCCTACAGGGTTCCGGGGAGCTGTTTTTT
>NA|TRBV7-9|many|TRBJ1-3
CASSLGTVSGNTIYF
TGTGCCAGCAGCTTAGGAACTGTCTCTGGAAACACCATATATTTT
>NA|TRBV6-6|many|TRBJ1-5
CASSLSDSNQPQHF
TGTGCCAGCAGTTTATCGGATAGCAATCAGCCCCAGCATTTT